Given below is one T cell receptor beta chain in context. The data derive from a study of blood T cell repertoires in COVID-19. Study-wide background: PBMCs, B-cell-depleted T cells, or T cells were the source of the cDNA or gDNA that made up the material.

In the original workflow: The assay estimated nucleated cells by amplifying reference gene primers. The assay was immunoSEQ multiplex PCR, and TCRdb's table has in-frame clones only and misses some. V and J calls plus clone size are reproduced from that table; the DNA served to infer D and trimming. Counted here are 150,000 to 200,000 clones, roughly 90% occurring once; the ten biggest clones make up about 2.8%. Between the trimmed V and J ends, which lost 6 bases and 6 bases, there was a span of 12 bases. CDR1 and CDR2 from the germline V gene are LNHDA and SQIVND (reference sequence). This CDR3 region has 13 residues.

The chain has TRBV19 and TRBJ1-5, with D maybe TRBD1 (6 bases). The receptor's source is a man aged 55 to 69 with acute or convalescent COVID-19. Material: peripheral blood. The CDR3 protein is CASRLGAGQPQHF. The CDR3 coding sequence is TGTGCCAGTAGGTTGGGGGCCGGTCAGCCCCAGCATTTT. Supplemented by reference TRBV19 and TRBJ1-5, the full variable domain reads DGGITQSPKYLFRKEGQNVTLSCEQNLNHDAMYWYRQDPGQGLRLIYYSQIVNDFQKGDIAEGYSVSREKKESFPLTVTSAQKNPTAFYLCASRLGAGQPQHFGDGTRLSIL.